These 6 T cell receptor beta chains share one sample of origin, sequenced in a study of T cell changes during pregnancy in multiple sclerosis. TCRdb's copy holds only in-frame clones and misses some; the assay was immunoSEQ multiplex PCR. The sample carries roughly 100,000 clones, roughly nine tenths recorded once. The sample in question was peripheral blood, obtained before pregnancy. These receptors were taken from a female donor with multiple sclerosis, enrolled in a pregnancy study.

The chain carries TRBV6-6 and TRBJ1-2, with unresolved D. This CDR3 spans 13 amino acids. CDR1 and CDR2 from the germline V gene are MNHNY and SVGAGI (reference sequence). Trimming left V 2 bases short and J 7 bases short, with 11 bases between. The CDR3 nucleotides read TGTGCCAGCAGTTACCGGGGAGGGCGTGGCTACACCTTC. Translated, it gives CASSYRGGRGYTF.

This clone was detected only once. The gene calls are TRBV11-2 and TRBJ2-1, with TRBD2 identical over 12 bases. The CDR3 spans 16 residues. CDR1 SGHAT and CDR2 FQNNGV come from the germline V gene. After removal of 5 bases from V and 3 bases from J, the junction contained 5 bases not matched to a gene. The CDR3 loop reads CASSPLAGGVYNEQFF. The CDR3 coding sequence is TGTGCCAGCAGCCCACTAGCGGGAGGCGTCTACAATGAGCAGTTCTTC.

The genes are TRBV4-1 and TRBJ2-1, with D maybe TRBD2 (6 bases). Per the germline V gene, CDR1 is MGHRA and CDR2 is YSYEKL. V lost 0 bases to trimming and J lost 10 bases, with 22 bases between them. The CDR3 contains 17 residues. This CDR3 reads CASSQDKVGGAGLEQFF. In DNA form, the CDR3 reads TGCGCCAGCAGCCAAGATAAAGTGGGCGGGGCGGGCCTCGAGCAGTTCTTC.

This rearrangement joins TRBV28 to TRBJ2-7, with 10 bases that match TRBD2. Germline loops: CDR1 MDHEN, CDR2 SYDVKM. The CDR3 is made up of 14 amino acids. V shed 8 bases, J shed 0 bases, and the junction held 4 bases outside the gene matches. The CDR3: CASGSSGSSYEQYF. DNA of the CDR3: TGTGCCAGCGGTTCTAGCGGGAGCTCCTACGAGCAGTACTTC.

The V and J genes are TRBV7-2 and TRBJ1-5; D gene uncertain. CDR3 length: 13 amino acids. Trimming left V 2 bases short and J 5 bases short, with 7 bases between. Looked up from germline, CDR1 is SGHTA and CDR2 is FQGNSA. Here the CDR3 reads CASSLNSYQPQHF. CDR3 in DNA: TGTGCCAGCAGCTTAAACAGTTATCAGCCCCAGCATTTT. Full variable domain (missing parts from reference TRBV7-2 and TRBJ1-5): GAGVSQSPSNKVTEKGKDVELRCDPISGHTALYWYRQSLGQGLEFLIYFQGNSAPDKSGLPSDRFSAERTGGSVSTLTIQRTQQEDSAVYLCASSLNSYQPQHFGDGTRLSIL.

This chain connects TRBV6-5 to TRBJ1-2; 7 nucleotides line up with TRBD1. Germline V lookup: CDR1 MNHEY, CDR2 SVGAGI. Germline trimming cut 5 bases from V and 6 bases from J; bases unmatched to any gene: 3. The CDR3 extends over 12 amino acids. CDR3 residues: CASSRTGDGYTF. The CDR3 nucleotides read TGTGCCAGCAGTCGAACAGGGGATGGCTACACCTTC.